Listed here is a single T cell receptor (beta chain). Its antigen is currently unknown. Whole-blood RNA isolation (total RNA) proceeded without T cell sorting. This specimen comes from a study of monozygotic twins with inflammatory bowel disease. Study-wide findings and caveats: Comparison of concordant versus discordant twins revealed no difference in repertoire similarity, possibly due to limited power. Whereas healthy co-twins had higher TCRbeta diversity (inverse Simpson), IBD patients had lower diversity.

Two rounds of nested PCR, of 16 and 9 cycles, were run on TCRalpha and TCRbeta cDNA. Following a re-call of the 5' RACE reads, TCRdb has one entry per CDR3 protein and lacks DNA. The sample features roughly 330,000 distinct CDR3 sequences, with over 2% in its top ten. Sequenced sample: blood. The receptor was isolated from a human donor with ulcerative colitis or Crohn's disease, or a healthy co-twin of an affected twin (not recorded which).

CDR3 loop: CASSLVAGGRYTMNTEAFF. This chain uses TRBV5-1 with TRBJ1-1. Germline V gives CDR1 SGHRS, CDR2 YFSETQ. This CDR3 contains 19 residues.